This record looks at one TCR beta chain sequence and its context. When samples were unsorted, 75 million to 95 million PBMCs were used for genomic DNA. V lost 2 bases and J lost 9, with 14 bases in between. Germline assignment: CDR1 LGHNA and CDR2 YNFKEQ. The CDR3 length is 13 residues. These data are taken from a study of shared clonotypes between healthy human individuals. Generated by immunoSEQ multiplex PCR, the TCRdb table keeps only in-frame clones and is missing some. This sample yields about half a million clones, of which more than 75% are seen a single time; around 12% belongs to the top ten.

This TCR derives from a woman aged 35 to 49 in good health. Some clones in this sample may be carry-over from other donors' samples. Input material: PBMCs. This chain links TRBV4-2 with TRBJ2-7, with D possibly TRBD1 on 6 matching bases. The CDR3 DNA reads as TGTGCCAGCAGCCAATCCCCGCAAGGGGGGCAGTACTTC. Its translation is CASSQSPQGGQYF.